This T cell receptor beta chain derives from a study of neoadjuvant nivolumab and ipilimumab in lung cancer. The CDR3 contains 13 residues. Trimming took 2 bases from V and 5 from J, leaving 6 bases between them. Per germline, CDR1 MNHEY and CDR2 SVGAGI. About this clone itself: Its antigen is unidentified.

Study-wide results and limits: Only a single major-pathologic-response sample was available for clonality analysis.

Assay: immunoSEQ multiplex PCR; the TCRdb copy retains only in-frame clones and omits some. The top ten clones hold approximately 5.1% of a sample with 30,000 or so clones, 75% to 85% of them seen once. The chain carries TRBV6-5 and TRBJ2-2; D ambiguous. Specimen: tumor tissue, collected after neoadjuvant nivolumab, alone or with ipilimumab, at or shortly before surgery. This TCR came from an adult with non-small cell lung cancer. CDR3 region: CASSYPPTGELFF. CDR3 bases: TGTGCCAGCAGTTACCCTCCGACCGGGGAGCTGTTTTTT.